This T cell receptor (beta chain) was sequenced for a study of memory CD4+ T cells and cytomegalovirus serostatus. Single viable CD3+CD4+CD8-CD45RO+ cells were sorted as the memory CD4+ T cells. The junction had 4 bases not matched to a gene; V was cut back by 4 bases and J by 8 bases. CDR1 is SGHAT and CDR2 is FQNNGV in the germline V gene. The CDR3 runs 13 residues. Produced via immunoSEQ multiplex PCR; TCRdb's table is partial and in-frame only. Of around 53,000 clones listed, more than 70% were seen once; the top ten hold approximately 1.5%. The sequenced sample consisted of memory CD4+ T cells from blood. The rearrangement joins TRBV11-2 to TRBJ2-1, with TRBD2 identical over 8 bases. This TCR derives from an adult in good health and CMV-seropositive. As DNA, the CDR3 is TGTGCCAGCAGCTCGGGACTAGTTGATGAGCAGTTCTTC. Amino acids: CASSSGLVDEQFF.